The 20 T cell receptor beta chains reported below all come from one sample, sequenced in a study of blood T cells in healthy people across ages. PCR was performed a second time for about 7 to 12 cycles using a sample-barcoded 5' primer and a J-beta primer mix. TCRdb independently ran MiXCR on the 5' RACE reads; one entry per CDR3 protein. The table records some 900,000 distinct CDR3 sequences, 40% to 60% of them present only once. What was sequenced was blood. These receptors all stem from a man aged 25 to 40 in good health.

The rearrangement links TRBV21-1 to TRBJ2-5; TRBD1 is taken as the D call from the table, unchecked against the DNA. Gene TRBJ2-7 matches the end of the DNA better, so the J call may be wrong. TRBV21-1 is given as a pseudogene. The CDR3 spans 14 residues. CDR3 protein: CASSKSAGINEQYF. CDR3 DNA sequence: TGTGCCAGCAGCAAATCGGCAGGGATAAACGAGCAGTACTTC.

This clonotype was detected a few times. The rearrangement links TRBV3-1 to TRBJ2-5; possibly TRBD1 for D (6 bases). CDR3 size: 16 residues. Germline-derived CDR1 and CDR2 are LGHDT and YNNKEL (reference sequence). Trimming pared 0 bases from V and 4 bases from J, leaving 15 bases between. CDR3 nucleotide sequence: TGTGCCAGCAGCCAAGATCCAGGGGTCATGAGAGAGACCCAGTACTTC. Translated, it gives CASSQDPGVMRETQYF.

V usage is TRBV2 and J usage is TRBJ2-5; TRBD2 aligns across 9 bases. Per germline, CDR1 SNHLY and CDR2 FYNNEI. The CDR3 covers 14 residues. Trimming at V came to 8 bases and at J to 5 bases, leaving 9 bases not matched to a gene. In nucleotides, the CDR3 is TGTGCCAGCTTACCGGGACTAGCTGTCGAGACCCAGTACTTC. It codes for CASLPGLAVETQYF.

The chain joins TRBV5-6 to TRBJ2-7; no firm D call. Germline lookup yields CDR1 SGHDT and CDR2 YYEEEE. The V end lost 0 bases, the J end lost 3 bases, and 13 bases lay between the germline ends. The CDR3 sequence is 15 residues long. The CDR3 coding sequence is TGTGCCAGCAGCTTGGAGGGTTCCCCTAACTACGAGCAGTACTTC. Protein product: CASSLEGSPNYEQYF.

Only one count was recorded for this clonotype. The CDR3 DNA sequence: TGCAGTCCGGTTCCCAAAAATGAGCAGTTCTTC. As protein: CSPVPKNEQFF. This chain joins TRBV20-1 and TRBJ2-1; D is unresolved. This CDR3 spans 11 amino acids. Trimming stripped 8 bases from V and 7 bases from J, with 12 bases between. Germline V gene lookup returns CDR1 DFQATT and CDR2 SNEGSKA (reference sequence).

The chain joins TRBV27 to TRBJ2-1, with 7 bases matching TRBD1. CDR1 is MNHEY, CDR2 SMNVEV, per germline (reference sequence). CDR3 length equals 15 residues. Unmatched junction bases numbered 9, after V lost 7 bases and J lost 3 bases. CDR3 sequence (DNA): TGTGCCAGCAACTACAGGGGACCCGACTACAATGAGCAGTTCTTC. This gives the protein CASNYRGPDYNEQFF.

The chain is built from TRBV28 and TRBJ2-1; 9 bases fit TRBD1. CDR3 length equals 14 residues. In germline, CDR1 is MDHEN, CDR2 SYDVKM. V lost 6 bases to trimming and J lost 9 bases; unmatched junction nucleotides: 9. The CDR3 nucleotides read TGTGCCAGCAGCCCTTCGGGACAGGGTGTTGAGCAGTTCTTC. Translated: CASSPSGQGVEQFF.

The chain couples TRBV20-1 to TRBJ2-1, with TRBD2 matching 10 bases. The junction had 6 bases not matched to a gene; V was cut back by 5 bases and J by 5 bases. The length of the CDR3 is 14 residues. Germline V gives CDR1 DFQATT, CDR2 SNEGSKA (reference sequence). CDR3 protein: CSAVSGGKDNEQFF. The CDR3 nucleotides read TGCAGTGCTGTTAGCGGGGGGAAGGACAATGAGCAGTTCTTC.

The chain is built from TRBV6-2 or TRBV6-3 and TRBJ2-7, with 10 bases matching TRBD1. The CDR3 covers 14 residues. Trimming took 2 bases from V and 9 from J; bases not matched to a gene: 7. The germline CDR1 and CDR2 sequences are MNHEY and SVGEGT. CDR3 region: CASSYLTTGGRQYF. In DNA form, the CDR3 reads TGTGCCAGCAGTTACCTAACGACAGGGGGCCGGCAGTACTTC.

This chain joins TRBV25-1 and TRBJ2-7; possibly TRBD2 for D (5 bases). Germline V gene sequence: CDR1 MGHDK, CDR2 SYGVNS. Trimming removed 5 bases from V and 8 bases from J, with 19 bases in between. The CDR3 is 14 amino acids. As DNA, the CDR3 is TGTGCCAGCAGTTACTACGGAGGCCAGGCGAAGCAGTACTTC. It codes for CASSYYGGQAKQYF.

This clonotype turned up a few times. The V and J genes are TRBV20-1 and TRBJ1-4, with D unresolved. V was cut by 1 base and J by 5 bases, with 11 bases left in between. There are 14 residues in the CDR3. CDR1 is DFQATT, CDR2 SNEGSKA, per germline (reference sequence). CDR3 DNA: TGCAGTGCTAGAGCCCTTCAGGCGAATGAAAAACTGTTTTTT. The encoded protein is CSARALQANEKLFF.

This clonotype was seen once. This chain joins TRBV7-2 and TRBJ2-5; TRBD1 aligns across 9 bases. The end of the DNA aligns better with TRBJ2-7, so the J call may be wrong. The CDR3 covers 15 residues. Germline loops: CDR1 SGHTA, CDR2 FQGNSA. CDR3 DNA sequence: TGTGCCAGCAGCTTACAGGGGGACAGGGTATACGAGCAGTACTTC. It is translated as CASSLQGDRVYEQYF.

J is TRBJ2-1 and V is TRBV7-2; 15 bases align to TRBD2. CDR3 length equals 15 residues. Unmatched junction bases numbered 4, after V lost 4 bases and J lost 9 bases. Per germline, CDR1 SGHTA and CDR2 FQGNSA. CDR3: CASSWTSGGAAEQFF. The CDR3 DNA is TGTGCCAGCAGCTGGACTAGCGGGGGGGCCGCTGAGCAGTTCTTC.

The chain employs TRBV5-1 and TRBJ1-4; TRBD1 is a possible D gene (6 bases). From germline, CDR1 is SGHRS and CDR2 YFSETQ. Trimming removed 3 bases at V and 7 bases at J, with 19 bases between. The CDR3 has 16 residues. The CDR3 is CASSWKLTGSGEKLFF. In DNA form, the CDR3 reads TGCGCCAGCAGCTGGAAATTGACAGGTTCGGGTGAAAAACTGTTTTTT.

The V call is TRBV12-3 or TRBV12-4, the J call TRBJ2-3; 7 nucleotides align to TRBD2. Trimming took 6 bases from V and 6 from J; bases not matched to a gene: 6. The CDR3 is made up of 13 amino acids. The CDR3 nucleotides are TGTGCCAGCAGGCCCCCCGGGGGGGATACGCAGTATTTT. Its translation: CASRPPGGDTQYF.

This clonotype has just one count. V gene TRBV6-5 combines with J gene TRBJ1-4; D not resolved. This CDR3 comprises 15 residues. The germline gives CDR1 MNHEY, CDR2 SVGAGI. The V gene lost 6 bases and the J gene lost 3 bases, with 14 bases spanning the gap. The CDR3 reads CASRPEAGSNEKLFF. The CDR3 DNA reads TGTGCCAGCAGGCCCGAAGCGGGATCTAATGAAAAACTGTTTTTT.

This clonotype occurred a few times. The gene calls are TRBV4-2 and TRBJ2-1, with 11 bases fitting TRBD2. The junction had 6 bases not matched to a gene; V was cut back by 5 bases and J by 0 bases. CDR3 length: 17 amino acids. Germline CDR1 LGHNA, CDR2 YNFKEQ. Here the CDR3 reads CASSAEGLAASYNEQFF. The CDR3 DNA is TGTGCCAGCAGCGCAGAGGGACTAGCGGCCTCCTACAATGAGCAGTTCTTC.

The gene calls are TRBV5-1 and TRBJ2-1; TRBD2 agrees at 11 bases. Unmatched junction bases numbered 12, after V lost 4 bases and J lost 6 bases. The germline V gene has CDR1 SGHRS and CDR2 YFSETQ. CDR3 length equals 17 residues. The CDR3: CASSPRHLAGGRNEQFF. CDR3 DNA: TGCGCCAGCAGCCCAAGGCACTTAGCGGGGGGGCGCAATGAGCAGTTCTTC.

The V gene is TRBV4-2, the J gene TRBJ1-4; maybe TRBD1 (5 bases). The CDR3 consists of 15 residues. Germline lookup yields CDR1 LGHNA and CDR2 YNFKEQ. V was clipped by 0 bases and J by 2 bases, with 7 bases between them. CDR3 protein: CASSQESGTNEKLFF. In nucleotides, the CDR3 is TGTGCCAGCAGCCAAGAATCAGGGACTAATGAAAAACTGTTTTTT.

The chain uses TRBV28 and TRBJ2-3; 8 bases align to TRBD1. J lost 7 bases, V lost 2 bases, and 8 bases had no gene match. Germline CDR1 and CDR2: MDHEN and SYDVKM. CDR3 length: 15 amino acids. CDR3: CASSLVPGGAYTQYF. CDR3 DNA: TGTGCCAGCAGTTTAGTTCCAGGGGGCGCTTATACGCAGTATTTT.